The 15 T cell receptor beta chains in this list originate from one sample, sequenced in a study of shared clonotypes between healthy human individuals. Generated by immunoSEQ multiplex PCR, the TCRdb table keeps only in-frame clones and is missing some. The repertoire includes hundreds of thousands of clones, 90% to 97% of them detected once, and over 0.2% sits in the top ten. It was CD45RO-negative cells, positively selected for CCR7, that made up naive CD8 cells, with terminally differentiated effector memory CD45RA+ cells excluded. The material sequenced was naive CD8+ T cells sorted from blood. The receptors originated from a man under 40 in good health.

With regard to this clone: This CDR3 is also generated by other DNA sequences in the sample. The chain combines TRBV27 with TRBJ2-1; D possibly corresponds to TRBD2 (6 bases). V was pared by 5 bases and J by 10 bases, with 9 bases between. This CDR3 spans 11 amino acids. In germline, CDR1 is MNHEY, CDR2 SMNVEV (reference sequence). The CDR3: CASSSGGEQFF. Written as DNA, the CDR3 is TGTGCCAGCAGTAGCGGAGGGGAGCAGTTCTTC.

The chain joins TRBV27 to TRBJ1-2; TRBD1 matches at 8 bases. J was trimmed by 8 bases and V by 0 bases; bases with no gene match: 2. From germline, CDR1 is MNHEY and CDR2 SMNVEV (reference sequence). This CDR3 comprises 13 residues. The CDR3 DNA sequence: TGTGCCAGCAGTTTATCGGCAGGGGGCGGCTACACCTTC. This translates into CASSLSAGGGYTF.

The chain joins TRBV28 to TRBJ2-6; D is possibly TRBD1 (6 bases). The V end lost 5 bases, the J end lost 0 bases, and 14 bases lay between the germline ends. This CDR3 is 17 amino acids long. In germline, CDR1 is MDHEN, CDR2 SYDVKM. The CDR3 region has the DNA TGTGCCAGCAGTCTTCCGGGACAACGCTCTGGGGCCAACGTCCTGACTTTC. Its translation is CASSLPGQRSGANVLTF.

V and J are TRBV11-2 and TRBJ2-5; D is possibly TRBD2 (6 bases). CDR3 length: 18 residues. Germline-derived CDR1 and CDR2 are SGHAT and FQNNGV. V was shortened by 2 bases and J by 1 base, with 20 bases between the two germline ends. CDR3 amino acids: CASSLRRYSGLSQETQYF. CDR3 nucleotides: TGTGCCAGCAGCTTACGTCGGTATTCGGGACTCTCCCAAGAGACCCAGTACTTC.

The chain recombines TRBV5-1 with TRBJ2-3; the match to TRBD2 covers 11 bases. CDR1 is SGHRS and CDR2 is YFSETQ in the germline V gene. This CDR3 contains 21 residues. V was clipped by 4 bases and J by 4 bases; unmatched bases: 23. CDR3 sequence: CASSLWDRTATSGVVADTQYF. CDR3 DNA sequence: TGCGCCAGCAGCCTATGGGACAGGACTGCGACTAGCGGGGTGGTGGCAGATACGCAGTATTTT.

The chain carries TRBV7-8 and TRBJ2-5, with no clear D. The germline gives CDR1 SGHVS, CDR2 FQNEAQ. The CDR3 runs 14 residues. Between the trimmed V and J ends, which lost 5 bases and 4 bases, there was a span of 14 bases. CDR3 nucleotide sequence: TGTGCCAGCAGCCCAGAAAACGGTGGAGAGACCCAGTACTTC. It yields the protein CASSPENGGETQYF.

Points on this clone: This specimen includes other DNA sequences encoding the same CDR3. This chain joins TRBV11-2 and TRBJ1-2; the D is unclear. V lost 1 base and J lost 4, with 16 bases in between. In germline, CDR1 is SGHAT, CDR2 FQNNGV. The CDR3 totals 16 residues. The CDR3 loop reads CASSLVAEALIYGYTF. The DNA of the CDR3 is TGTGCCAGCAGCTTAGTGGCAGAAGCTCTAATCTATGGCTACACCTTC.

The chain is built from TRBV11-2 and TRBJ1-1; no firm D call. Germline values: CDR1 SGHAT, CDR2 FQNNGV. The length of the CDR3 is 12 residues. Between the trimmed V and J ends, which lost 6 bases and 4 bases, there was a span of 9 bases. DNA for the CDR3: TGTGCCAGCAGTTTTACAGTCACTGAAGCTTTCTTT. As protein: CASSFTVTEAFF.

This rearrangement joins TRBV4-1 to TRBJ1-1; no definite D call. CDR1 is MGHRA and CDR2 is YSYEKL in the germline V gene. The length of the CDR3 is 14 residues. Trimming took off 1 base at V and 2 bases at J, with 8 bases between the two ends. The CDR3 here is CASSQGVQNTEAFF. The CDR3 DNA follows: TGCGCCAGCAGCCAAGGGGTGCAAAACACTGAAGCTTTCTTT.

The genes are TRBV25-1 and TRBJ2-3; D may match TRBD1 or TRBD2 (7 bases each). Trimming removed 3 bases from V and 1 base from J, with 11 bases in between. The CDR3 contains 15 residues. Germline V gene lookup returns CDR1 MGHDK and CDR2 SYGVNS. The DNA of the CDR3 is TGTGCCAGCAGTGACCCAGGGGGGGGCACAGATACGCAGTATTTT. This sequence encodes CASSDPGGGTDTQYF.

V is TRBV7-8 and J is TRBJ2-7; TRBD2 matches at 7 bases. V dropped 4 bases and J dropped 4; count of bases not matched to a gene: 7. Germline V gene data show CDR1 as SGHVS and CDR2 as FQNEAQ. The length of the CDR3 is 14 residues. The CDR3 region has the DNA TGTGCCAGCAGCTCCCCGGGACTACTTTACGAGCAGTACTTC. Protein product: CASSSPGLLYEQYF.

This rearrangement joins TRBV4-1 to TRBJ1-2, with D uncertain. With 3 bases removed from V and 5 bases from J, the gap between germline ends came to 10 bases. This CDR3 spans 13 amino acids. The germline CDR1 and CDR2 sequences are MGHRA and YSYEKL. CDR3 sequence: CASSHQEEYGYTF. The CDR3 DNA reads TGCGCCAGCAGCCACCAAGAAGAGTATGGCTACACCTTC.

This clone was seen just once. The V and J genes are TRBV13 and TRBJ2-2, with D perhaps matching TRBD2 (6 bases). CDR3 length: 15 residues. The V gene lost 2 bases and the J gene lost 4 bases, with 11 bases spanning the gap. CDR1 is PRHDT and CDR2 is FYEKMQ in the germline V gene (reference sequence). CDR3 sequence: CASSLRGSGTGELFF. The CDR3 region has the DNA TGTGCCAGCAGCTTACGGGGGTCGGGCACCGGGGAGCTGTTTTTT.

Concerning this clone: Other nucleotide sequences from this sample produce the same CDR3. V is TRBV27 and J is TRBJ1-5; no reliable D call. The germline V gene encodes CDR1 MNHEY and CDR2 SMNVEV (reference sequence). Between the trimmed V and J ends, which lost 0 bases and 2 bases, there was a span of 11 bases. This CDR3 region has 16 residues. This CDR3 is CASSLSFRGGNQPQHF. CDR3 bases: TGTGCCAGCAGTTTATCGTTTCGGGGTGGCAATCAGCCCCAGCATTTT.

The chain has TRBV2 and TRBJ2-7, with 13 bases lining up with TRBD2. The germline gives CDR1 SNHLY, CDR2 FYNNEI. With 11 bases clipped from V and 3 bases from J, the junction kept 7 bases outside the gene matches. The length of the CDR3 is 14 residues. The CDR3 region has the DNA TGTGCCGGTCTGGGGACTAGCGGGAACTACGAGCAGTACTTC. This sequence encodes CAGLGTSGNYEQYF.